This TCR beta chain was identified in a study of T cells in Graves' hyperthyroidism and ophthalmopathy (dated by TCRdb to the late 2010s). Concerning the study at large: Peripheral blood samples were taken at the time of initial diagnosis, prior to any treatment. The 95 to 100 discovery patients were divided at random into training and test sets in a 7:3 ratio. A discovery cohort of about a hundred patients, roughly 43 with Graves' ophthalmopathy and over 55 with stable Graves' hyperthyroidism, was used to find distinguishing TCR V-J signatures. The paper describes TCR Vbeta CDR3 sequencing of 135 peripheral blood samples, made up of some 42 ophthalmopathy patients, approximately 76 hyperthyroidism patients and about 17 progressor patients. Following sampling, methimazole starting at 30 mg daily was given to hyperthyroidism patients, and high-dose intravenous methylprednisolone was given to ophthalmopathy patients. Thyroid tissue and blood T-cell repertoires from more than five Graves' hyperthyroidism patients were also compared in the study. An independent validation cohort of fewer than 20 hyperthyroidism patients and about 15 patients who later progressed to ophthalmopathy tested prospective prediction of ophthalmopathy. The paper as a whole reports these results and caveats: In validation, the model predicted progression to ophthalmopathy a median of approximately 6.3 months before onset, with 70% to 71% sensitivity and around 76% specificity. Most expanded thyroid clonotypes (frequency above 0.001) were also detected in blood, suggesting blood repertoires may reflect thyroid immune responses. A 13 V-J signature model separated ophthalmopathy from stable hyperthyroidism, with approximately 87% sensitivity and 81% to 82% specificity in cross-validation and 80%/75% in testing. No statistical method was used to set the sample size in advance, and investigators knew the group allocation.

Stable Graves' hyperthyroidism was defined as no progression to ophthalmopathy during 18 months of follow-up. Hyperthyroidism patients were newly diagnosed, had a disease duration of under 2 months, and were aged 18 to 65 years. The study excluded patients with uncontrolled infections, other autoimmune diseases, pregnancy or lactation. Diagnoses relied on clinical symptoms, serum thyroxine and TRAb, thyroid ultrasound and orbital computed tomography. Ficoll-Paque density gradient centrifugation was used to isolate PBMCs from about 10 ml of fresh peripheral blood. Trizol reagent was used to extract total RNA, and RNA quality was then checked on an Agilent 2100 Bioanalyzer. TCR beta CDR3 regions were amplified from RNA transcripts. For the first round of RT-PCR on the TCR CDR3, the HTBI primer set was used together with the Qiagen OneStep RT-PCR kit. A second multiplex PCR round built the libraries, followed by size selection and purification. Sequencing of the libraries was done on an Illumina HiSeq2000 using paired-end 100 bp reads. The published analysis was carried out like this. SOAPnuke was used to process the raw data, removing reads that contained adapters or uncalled bases, had a mean Phred below 15, or lacked an exact match to the constant primer or identifier. High-quality paired reads were merged with COPE v1.2.5, and unique nucleotide sequences were defined as clonotypes. MiTCR v1.1 was used to align the clonotypes against IMGT TRBV, TRBD and TRBJ reference segments. The analysis included only V-J combinations with a frequency above 0.0001, which together covered 99% to 99.2% of the repertoires. A TCS score was defined as the ratio of F50 (clonal expansion) to E x V (chaos), with BLOSUM62-based TCRdist applied between CDR3 peptides within each V-J. Welch's t-statistics and random forest reduced 500 to 550 V-J features to 13, which were used in a naive Bayes classifier (R e1071). TCRdb trimmed the raw reads at Q25, called clones with MiXCR and kept productive beta chains. Entries are consolidated by CDR3 protein sequence, retaining the most common genes and DNA. These V and J calls rely on TCRdb rather than the paper's analysis. This sample holds some 690,000 distinct CDR3 sequences; around 16% were observed only once. The ten top clones hold about a sixth of the sample.

This clonotype was recorded many times. This receptor's antigen is unknown. Nothing much larger sits one base from this clone, and base qualities are not available. Measured from the cysteine to the phenylalanine, the CDR3 is 14 residues long. Left in the record is the CDR3 DNA by itself, 42 bases read in frame from the first base. The CDR1 and CDR2 encoded by the germline V gene (reference sequence) are MNHEY and SMNVEV. V and J are truncated by 10 bases and 1 base respectively, leaving an intervening sequence of 16 bases. This receptor chain uses TRBV27 and TRBJ1-1; TRBD1 is possibly the D segment (6 matching bases). Input material: blood. This TCR came from a man aged 50-60 years with Graves' hyperthyroidism. The nucleotide sequence is TGTGCCACCTACCGGGGCAGGGGGAACACTGAAGCTTTCTTT. It specifies CATYRGRGNTEAFF.